The source of this T cell receptor beta chain is a study of blood T cell repertoires in COVID-19. The protocol was immunoSEQ multiplex PCR, while the TCRdb copy is restricted to in-frame clones and leaves out a portion. The table records some 180,000 clones, 75% to 85% of them present only once. The CDR3 runs to 14 residues. Germline CDR1 SGHVS, CDR2 FQNEAQ. V lost 5 bases and J 2 bases, leaving 11 bases between the germline ends. The receptor was derived from a man in his sixties with acute or convalescent COVID-19. The gene calls are TRBV7-8 and TRBJ2-3; no reliable D call. The sample was peripheral blood. The DNA of the CDR3 is TGTGCCAGCAGCATTTACATCCCCACAGATACGCAGTATTTT. Translated: CASSIYIPTDTQYF.